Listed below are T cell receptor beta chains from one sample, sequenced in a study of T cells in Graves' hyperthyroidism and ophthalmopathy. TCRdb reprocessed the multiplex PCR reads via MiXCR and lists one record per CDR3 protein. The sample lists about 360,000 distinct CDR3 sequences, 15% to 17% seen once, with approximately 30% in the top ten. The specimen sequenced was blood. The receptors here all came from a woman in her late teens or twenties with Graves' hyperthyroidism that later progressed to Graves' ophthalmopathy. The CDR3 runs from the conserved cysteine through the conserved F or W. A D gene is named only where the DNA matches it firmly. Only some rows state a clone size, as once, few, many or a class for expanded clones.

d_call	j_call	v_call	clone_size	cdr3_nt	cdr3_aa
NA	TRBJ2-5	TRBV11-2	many	TGTGCCAGCAGCTCACGGCCAGAGACCCAGTACTTC	CASSSRPETQYF
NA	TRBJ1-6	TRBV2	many	TGTGCCAGCAGTGAAAGGGGATCCTATAATTCACCCCTCCACTTT	CASSERGSYNSPLHF
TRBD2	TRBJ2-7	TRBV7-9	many	TGTGCCAGCAGCCCCGGACTAGCGGGAAGCGGTACCTACGAGCAGTACTTC	CASSPGLAGSGTYEQYF
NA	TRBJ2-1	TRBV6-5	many	TGTGCCAGCAGTTACTCGCGTCGGACCTACAATGAGCAGTTCTTC	CASSYSRRTYNEQFF
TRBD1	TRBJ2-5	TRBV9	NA	TGTGCCAGCAGCGCAAGGACAGGGGGCGGGGAGGGGCAAGAAGAGACCCAGTACTTC	CASSARTGGGEGQEETQYF
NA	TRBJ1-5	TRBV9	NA	TGTGCCAGCAGCGTAGCTCCGGGGGTGGATCAGCCCCAGCATTTT	CASSVAPGVDQPQHF
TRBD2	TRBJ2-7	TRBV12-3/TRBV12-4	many	TGTGCCAGCAGCTCAACTAGCGGAGGGGCCTACGAGCAGTACTTC	CASSSTSGGAYEQYF
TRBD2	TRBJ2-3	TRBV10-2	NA	TGCGCCAGCATTATCGGACTAGCGGGAGTTCGGGATACGCAGTATTTT	CASIIGLAGVRDTQYF
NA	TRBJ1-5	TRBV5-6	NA	TGTGCCAGCAGCTTGGGGGCGCTGGGCAATCAGCCCCAGCATTTT	CASSLGALGNQPQHF
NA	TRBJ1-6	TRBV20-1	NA	TGCAGTGCTAGTTCGCGTGAGGGCAGAAGTTCACCCCTCCACTTT	CSASSREGRSSPLHF
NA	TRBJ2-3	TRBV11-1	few	TGTGCCAGCAGCCCCGGAGTGGCGGATACGCAGTATTTT	CASSPGVADTQYF
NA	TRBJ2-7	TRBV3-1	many	TGTGCCAGCAGCCAAGTGGACAGCACCCTATACGAGCAGTACTTC	CASSQVDSTLYEQYF
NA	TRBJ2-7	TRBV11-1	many	TGTGCCAGCAGCGCCGGGACACTTAGCCCCTACGAGCAGTACTTC	CASSAGTLSPYEQYF
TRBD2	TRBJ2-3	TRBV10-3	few	TGTGCCATCAGTGAGTTAGCGGGAGTGGTTACAGATACGCAGTATTTT	CAISELAGVVTDTQYF
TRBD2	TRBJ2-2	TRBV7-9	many	TGTGCCAGCAGCTTAGCCCTACGACTAGCGGATGGCGGGGAGCTGTTTTTT	CASSLALRLADGGELFF
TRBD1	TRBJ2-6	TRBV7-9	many	TGTGCCAGCAGCTTAGATCGCCAGGGGGCCGGGGCCAACGTCCTGACTTTC	CASSLDRQGAGANVLTF
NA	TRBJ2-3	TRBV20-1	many	TGCAGTGCTAGTTTAAGCACAGATACGCAGTATTTT	CSASLSTDTQYF
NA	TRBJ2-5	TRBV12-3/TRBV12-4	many	TGTGCCAGCAGCCAAGGGGCGTATGAGACCCAGTACTTC	CASSQGAYETQYF
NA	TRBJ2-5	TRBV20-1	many	TGCAGTGCTAGCGATCATCCCTGGGAACCTCCCCCCTCCCAATGGAAGACCCAGTACTTC	CSASDHPWEPPPSQWKTQYF
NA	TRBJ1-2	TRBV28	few	TGTGCCAGCATTTCCGGCACTGGCTACACCTTC	CASISGTGYTF
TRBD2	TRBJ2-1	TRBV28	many	TGTGCCAGCAGTCGGCTGGGGAGCGGGAGTGGCAATGAGCAGTTCTTC	CASSRLGSGSGNEQFF
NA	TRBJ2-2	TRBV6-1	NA	TGTGCCAGCAGAACCGGGGCAAACACCGGGGAGCTGTTTTTT	CASRTGANTGELFF
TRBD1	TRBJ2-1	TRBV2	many	TGTGCCAGCAGTGGGGACAGGCGAGGGAATGAGCAGTTCTTC	CASSGDRRGNEQFF
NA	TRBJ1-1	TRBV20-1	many	TGCAGTGCTAGAGGCCTCAGTGCTGTCCGTGAAGCTTTCTTT	CSARGLSAVREAFF
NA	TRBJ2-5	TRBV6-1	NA	TGTGCCAGCAGCCCCATGATGACCGACAGGCAAGAGACCCAGTACTTC	CASSPMMTDRQETQYF
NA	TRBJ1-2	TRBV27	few	TGTGCCAGCAGTTTAGACCCAGGGTCATATGGCTACACCTTC	CASSLDPGSYGYTF
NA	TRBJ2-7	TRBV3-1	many	TGTGCCAGCAGCCAAGGGTACGAGCAGTACTTC	CASSQGYEQYF
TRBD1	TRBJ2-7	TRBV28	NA	TGTGCCAGCGGGACCCGGGACAGGAGAACCTACGAGCAGTACTTC	CASGTRDRRTYEQYF
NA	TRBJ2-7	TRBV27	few	TGTGCCAGCAGTTTATGGCCAGGAAGACCCTACGAGCAGTACTTC	CASSLWPGRPYEQYF
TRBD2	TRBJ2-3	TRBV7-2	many	TGTGCCAGCAGCTTTCTACTAGCGGGAGACCCAGATACGCAGTATTTT	CASSFLLAGDPDTQYF
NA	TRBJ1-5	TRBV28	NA	TGTGCCAGCAGACGACGACAGAGTAGCGATCAGCCCCAGCATTTT	CASRRRQSSDQPQHF
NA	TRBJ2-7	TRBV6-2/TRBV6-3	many	TGTGCCAGCAGCCAAGCAAACCCCTACGAGCAGTACTTC	CASSQANPYEQYF
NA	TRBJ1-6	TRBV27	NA	TGTGCCAGCAGTTTTCAGAGCTATAATTCACCCCTCCACTTT	CASSFQSYNSPLHF
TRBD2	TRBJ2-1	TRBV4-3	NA	TGCGCCAGCAGCCAAGATAGCGGGACTGCATACAATGAGCAGTTCTTC	CASSQDSGTAYNEQFF
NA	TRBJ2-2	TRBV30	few	TGTGCCTGGAGGGAAGAGGTCGGGGAGCTGTTTTTT	CAWREEVGELFF
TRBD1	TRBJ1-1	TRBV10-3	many	TGTGCCATCAGTGATGGTGGTCGTAGGGGGCGAACTGAAGCTTTCTTT	CAISDGGRRGRTEAFF
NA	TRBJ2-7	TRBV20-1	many	TGCAGTGCTAGAGCCTTCTCCGGGGACCCCTCCGTCGAGCAGTACTTC	CSARAFSGDPSVEQYF
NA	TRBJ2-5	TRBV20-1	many	TGCAGTGCTAGAGCTCCTCACGCGGGAGAGACCCAGTACTTC	CSARAPHAGETQYF
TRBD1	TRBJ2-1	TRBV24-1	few	TGTGCCACCAGTGGTACAGGGGGGAGCAATGAGCAGTTCTTC	CATSGTGGSNEQFF
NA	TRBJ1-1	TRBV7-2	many	TGTGCCAGCAGCCGAGACGGGAACACTGAAGCTTTCTTT	CASSRDGNTEAFF
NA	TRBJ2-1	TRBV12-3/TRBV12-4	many	TGTGCCAGCAGTTTAAATTCGTTCAATGAGCAGTTCTTC	CASSLNSFNEQFF